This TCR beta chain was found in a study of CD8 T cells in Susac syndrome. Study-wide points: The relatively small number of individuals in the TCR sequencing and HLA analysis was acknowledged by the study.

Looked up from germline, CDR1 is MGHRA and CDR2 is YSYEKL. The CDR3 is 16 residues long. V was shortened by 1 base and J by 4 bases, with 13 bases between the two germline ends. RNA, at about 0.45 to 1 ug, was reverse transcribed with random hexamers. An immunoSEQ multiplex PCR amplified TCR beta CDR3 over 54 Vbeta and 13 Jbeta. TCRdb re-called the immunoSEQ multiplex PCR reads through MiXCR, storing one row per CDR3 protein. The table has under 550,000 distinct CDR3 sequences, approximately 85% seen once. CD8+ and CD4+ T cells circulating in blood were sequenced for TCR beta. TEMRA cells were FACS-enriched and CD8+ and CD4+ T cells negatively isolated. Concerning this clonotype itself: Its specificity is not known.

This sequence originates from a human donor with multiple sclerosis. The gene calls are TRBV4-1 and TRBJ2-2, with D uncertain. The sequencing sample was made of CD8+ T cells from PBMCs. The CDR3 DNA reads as TGCGCCAGCAGCCAAGCCGTCCCTTATCGCACCGGGGAGCTGTTTTTT. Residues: CASSQAVPYRTGELFF.